This TCR beta chain was documented in a study of breast tumors, draining lymph nodes, adjacent tissues (dated by TCRdb to between 2015 and 2016). At the level of the whole study: In breast cancer patients, the study compared the TCR beta repertoires of tumor, adjacent nontumor tissue and axillary lymph nodes. In human breast cancer, the study set out to evaluate how tumor, surrounding tissue and draining lymph node repertoires relate to one another and whether T cells may move between these sites. General findings and caveats noted by the study authors: Tumors showed preferential V and J gene usage, and their T-cell repertoire diversity fell below that of lymph nodes yet above that of nontumor tissue. The data were considered consistent with most tumor T cells being derived from the lymph node and subsequently expanding within tumor tissue. The conclusion that tumor T cells originate in lymph nodes was framed as consistent with a hypothesis rather than directly demonstrated. Tumor and nontumor tissue repertoires were found to be significantly more similar in luminal-like than in basal-like breast cancer.

The CDR3 runs 15 amino acids, cysteine and phenylalanine included. The retained sequence is limited to the CDR3, 45 bases, with the frame set at the first base. CDR1 SGDLS and CDR2 YYNGEE are derived from the germline V gene. Lymph node samples came from the axillary draining lymph nodes of breast cancer patients. As for this clonotype: Its antigen is not yet known. At one boundary the junction diverges from the germline segment, which might be a read error.

TCRdb records Illumina HiSeq 2000 as the sequencer. TCR beta chain libraries were generated through multiplex PCR amplification. High-throughput sequencing was used to analyze the amplified TCR beta chain products. Clones were called with MiXCR by TCRdb after fastp trimmed the public reads at Q25, and only in-frame beta chains were retained. CDR3 protein sequences are deduplicated, and each keeps its most common genes and DNA. Present in this sample are under 350,000 distinct CDR3 sequences, under 35% of which were seen just once. The ten largest make up 1.1% of the sample. The sequenced material came from axillary lymph node tissue. The TCR originated in a female donor with breast cancer. Some clones in this sample may be carry-over from other donors' samples. The chain is assembled from TRBV9 and TRBJ2-1, with no reliable assignment of the D segment. The CDR3 region reads CARSVVARGWNEPFF. The DNA is TGTGCCAGAAGCGTAGTGGCTAGAGGTTGGAATGAGCCGTTCTTC. With the portions outside the CDR3 filled from the reference TRBV9 and TRBJ2-1 genes, the complete variable region becomes DSGVTQTPKHLITATGQRVTLRCSPRSGDLSVYWYQQSLDQGLQFLIQYYNGEERAKGNILERFSAQQFPDLHSELNLSSLELGDSALYFCARSVVARGWNEPFFGPGTRLTVL.